Listed below are T cell receptor beta chains from one sample, sequenced in a study of T cell changes during pregnancy in multiple sclerosis. Profiling relied on immunoSEQ multiplex PCR, and the TCRdb table lists in-frame clones only, not all of them. Altogether approximately 21,000 clones are present, around four fifths being singletons, with the ten largest covering 15% to 18%. Here the sequenced sample was CD8+ T cells from peripheral blood mononuclear cells, taken in the first trimester of pregnancy. The origin of the receptors is a female donor in good health, enrolled as a control in a pregnancy study. Both conserved end residues are part of each CDR3. The D gene is left open where the match is weak. The listing skips clone size in some rows; elsewhere it reads once, few, many or a size class.

abundance	d_gene	len	j_gene	v_gene	CDR3aa
NA	TRBD1	14	TRBJ1-5	TRBV30	CAWSPGQVGQPQHF
NA	NA	14	TRBJ2-1	TRBV11-2	CASSLLTGGNEQFF
NA	NA	14	TRBJ2-1	TRBV9	CASSVGGSYNEQFF
NA	NA	18	TRBJ1-6	TRBV6-1	CASSGIYRVSAYNSPLHF
few	TRBD1	17	TRBJ1-1	TRBV4-1	CASSQVGTGRMNTEAFF
once	NA	17	TRBJ2-2	TRBV9	CASSVAMREPDTGELFF
NA	NA	14	TRBJ1-6	TRBV7-6	CASSTAGGQTPLHF
NA	TRBD1	16	TRBJ1-6	TRBV6-5	CASSYGGTGVESPLHF
NA	TRBD2	14	TRBJ2-3	TRBV6-7	CAPRSGRGPDTQYF
NA	TRBD1	14	TRBJ2-1	TRBV7-9	CASSLGTGNNEQFF
NA	TRBD2	15	TRBJ2-1	TRBV6-1	CASSELAGGYNEQFF
NA	NA	13	TRBJ1-1	TRBV21-1	CASSAQGNTEAFF
NA	NA	16	TRBJ2-1	TRBV11-2	CASSLAERRPYNEQFF
NA	NA	15	TRBJ1-1	TRBV6-1	CASTEARGSGTEAFF
NA	NA	16	TRBJ2-5	TRBV5-3	CARSLVCRGSVETQYF
NA	NA	15	TRBJ2-5	TRBV21-1	CASSRPYRGKETQYF
NA	NA	14	TRBJ2-2	TRBV27	CASSFRTVPGELFF
NA	NA	13	TRBJ2-3	TRBV2	CASRDGREDTQYF
medium-sized	NA	14	TRBJ1-6	TRBV6-4	CASSVDGDNSPLHF
NA	TRBD1	19	TRBJ2-7	TRBV7-2	CASSGRQGASSSVSYEQYF
NA	TRBD1	15	TRBJ1-5	TRBV25-1	CASSDGGQDHQPQHF
NA	TRBD1	16	TRBJ2-7	TRBV10-3	CAISESERTGRYEQYF
NA	NA	15	TRBJ1-1	TRBV19	CASSMATGMNTEAFF
medium-sized	TRBD1	17	TRBJ1-6	TRBV11-2	CASSPGTGGRYNSPLHF
NA	TRBD1	15	TRBJ2-7	TRBV4-1	CASSQYDRGPYEQYF
NA	NA	17	TRBJ1-1	TRBV15	CATSRDPRGMMNTEAFF
NA	TRBD2	14	TRBJ2-7	TRBV2	CASHPGTISYEQYF
NA	NA	14	TRBJ2-5	TRBV27	CASSPRTQWGTQYF
NA	NA	16	TRBJ1-5	TRBV27	CASSLRGLNSNQPQHF
NA	NA	13	TRBJ2-1	TRBV9	CASSPQRNNEQFF
few	NA	14	TRBJ1-1	TRBV6-4	CASSEGVENTEAFF
NA	TRBD1	14	TRBJ1-3	TRBV6-5	CATSGQGVGNTIYF
NA	TRBD2	17	TRBJ2-3	TRBV25-1	CASSRAGGTSVRDTQYF
NA	NA	15	TRBJ2-7	TRBV4-1	CASSQGGDGAYEQYF
NA	NA	14	TRBJ1-2	TRBV5-1	CASSANRAGYGYTF
NA	NA	13	TRBJ1-3	TRBV19	CASQGPSGNTIYF
NA	NA	15	TRBJ2-2	TRBV7-9	CAAPSQPTNTGELFF
once	TRBD1	15	TRBJ1-3	TRBV5-1	CASSRDRGSGNTIYF
NA	TRBD2	17	TRBJ2-7	TRBV5-5	CASSLATSGRDRYEQYF
NA	TRBD2	18	TRBJ2-2	TRBV11-3	CASSLETGLAAPRGELFF
NA	TRBD1	18	TRBJ1-1	TRBV4-1	CASSQKVPGQWMNTEAFF
once	TRBD1	15	TRBJ2-1	TRBV4-1	CASSPRDRGFGEQFF
NA	NA	15	TRBJ2-7	TRBV27	CASSLSSSASREQYF
NA	TRBD2	16	TRBJ2-1	TRBV6-4	CASSRLAGGEGNEQFF
NA	TRBD1	15	TRBJ1-2	TRBV5-8	CASSPVDRARNGYTF
NA	NA	14	TRBJ2-2	TRBV25-1	CASSERLSTGELFF
medium-sized	TRBD2	15	TRBJ2-7	TRBV6-5	CASSQSSGSSYEQYF
NA	NA	14	TRBJ2-1	TRBV6-5	CASSGGAIGREQFF
NA	TRBD2	16	TRBJ2-4	TRBV4-2	CASSQDEGGGAIIQYF
NA	NA	15	TRBJ1-4	TRBV15	CATSKTTGFGEKLFF
NA	NA	15	TRBJ1-5	TRBV27	CASSPPGLGNQPQHF
NA	TRBD1	14	TRBJ1-1	TRBV5-1	CASSTGQGATEAFF
NA	NA	15	TRBJ1-4	TRBV5-1	CASSWTTGPGEKLFF
NA	TRBD1	15	TRBJ2-1	TRBV7-9	CASSLGDRFYNEQFF